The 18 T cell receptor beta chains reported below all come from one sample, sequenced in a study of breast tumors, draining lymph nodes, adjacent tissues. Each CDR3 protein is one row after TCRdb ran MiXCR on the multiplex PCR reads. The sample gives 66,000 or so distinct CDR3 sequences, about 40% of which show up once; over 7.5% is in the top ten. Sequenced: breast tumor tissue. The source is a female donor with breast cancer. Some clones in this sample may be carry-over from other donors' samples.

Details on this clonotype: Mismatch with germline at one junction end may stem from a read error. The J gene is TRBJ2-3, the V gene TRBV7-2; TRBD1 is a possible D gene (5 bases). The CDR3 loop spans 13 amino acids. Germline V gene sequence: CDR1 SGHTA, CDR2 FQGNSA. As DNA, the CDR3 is TGTGCCAGCAGGTTAGGGGTAGCAGATACGCAGTATTTT. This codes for CASRLGVADTQYF.

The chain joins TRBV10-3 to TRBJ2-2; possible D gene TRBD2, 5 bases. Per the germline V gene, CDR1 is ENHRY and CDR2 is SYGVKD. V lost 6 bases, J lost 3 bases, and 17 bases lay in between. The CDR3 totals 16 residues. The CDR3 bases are TGTGCCATCAGGAGGGAGACCTATGGCTACACCGGGGAGCTGTTTTTT. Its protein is CAIRRETYGYTGELFF.

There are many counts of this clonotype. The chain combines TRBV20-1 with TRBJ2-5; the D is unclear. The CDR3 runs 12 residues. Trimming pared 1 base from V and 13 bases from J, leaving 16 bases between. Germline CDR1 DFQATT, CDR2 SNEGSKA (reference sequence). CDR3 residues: CSARAASGVTYF. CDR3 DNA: TGCAGTGCTAGAGCCGCGTCGGGTGTAACGTACTTC.

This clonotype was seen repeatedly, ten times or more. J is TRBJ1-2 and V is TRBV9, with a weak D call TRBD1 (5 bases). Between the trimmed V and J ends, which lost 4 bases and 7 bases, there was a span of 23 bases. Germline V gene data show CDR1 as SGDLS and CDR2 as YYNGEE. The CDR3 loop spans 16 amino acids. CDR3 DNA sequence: TGTGCCAGCAGCTCTCGTTTGGCGGGACTGGGCTCTGGCTACACCTTC. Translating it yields CASSSRLAGLGSGYTF.

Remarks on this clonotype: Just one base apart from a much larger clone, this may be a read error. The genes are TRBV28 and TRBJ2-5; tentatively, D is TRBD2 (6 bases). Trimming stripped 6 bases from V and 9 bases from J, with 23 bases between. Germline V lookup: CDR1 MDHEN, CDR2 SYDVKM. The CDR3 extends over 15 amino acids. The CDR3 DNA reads TGTGCCAGCAGGCCCCTATTAGGGTCGGGGGAGGCCCAGTACTTC. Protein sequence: CASRPLLGSGEAQYF. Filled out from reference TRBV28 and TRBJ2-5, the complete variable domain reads DVKVTQSSRYLVKRTGEKVFLECVQDMDHENMFWYRQDPGLGLRLIYFSYDVKMKEKGDIPEGYSVSREKKERFSLILESASTNQTSMYLCASRPLLGSGEAQYFGPGTRLLVL.

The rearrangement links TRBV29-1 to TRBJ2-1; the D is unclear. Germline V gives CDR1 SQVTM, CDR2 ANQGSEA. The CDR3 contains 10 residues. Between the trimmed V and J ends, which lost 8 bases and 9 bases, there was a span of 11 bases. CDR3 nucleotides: TGCAGCAGTCGAAACCGTGAGCAGTTCTTC. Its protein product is CSSRNREQFF.

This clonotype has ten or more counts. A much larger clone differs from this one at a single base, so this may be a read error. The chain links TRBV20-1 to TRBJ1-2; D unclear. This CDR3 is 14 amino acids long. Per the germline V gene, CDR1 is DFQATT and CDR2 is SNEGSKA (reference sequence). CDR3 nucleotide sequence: TGCAGTGCTACCCTTCGGCTAGCTAACTCTGGCTACACCTTC. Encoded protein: CSATLRLANSGYTF.

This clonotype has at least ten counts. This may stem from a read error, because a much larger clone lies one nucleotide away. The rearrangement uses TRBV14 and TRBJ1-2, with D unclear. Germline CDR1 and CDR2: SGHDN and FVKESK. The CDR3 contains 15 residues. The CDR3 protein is CASSQVDFMGYGSTF. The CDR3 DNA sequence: TGTGCCAGCAGCCAAGTGGACTTCATGGGCTATGGCTCCACCTTC.

CDR3 in DNA: TGTGCCAGCAGCGGAAGCTCAACTAGCGGGGAGCTGTTTTTT. Protein product: CASSGSSTSGELFF. The gene calls are TRBV5-6 and TRBJ2-2; maybe TRBD2 (5 bases). Per the germline V gene, CDR1 is SGHDT and CDR2 is YYEEEE. The CDR3 is 14 amino acids. V shed 4 bases and J shed 7 bases, with 14 bases lying between them.

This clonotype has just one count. The CDR3 is CASSFHTGPGAASGNTIYF. Here the CDR3 DNA reads TGTGCCAGCAGCTTCCATACAGGGCCCGGGGCCGCTTCTGGAAACACCATATATTTT. The chain combines TRBV11-3 with TRBJ1-3; the D gene is possibly TRBD1 (6 bases). CDR3 length: 19 amino acids. Trimming removed 3 bases at V and 1 base at J, with 22 bases between. Germline values: CDR1 SGHNT, CDR2 YENEEA.

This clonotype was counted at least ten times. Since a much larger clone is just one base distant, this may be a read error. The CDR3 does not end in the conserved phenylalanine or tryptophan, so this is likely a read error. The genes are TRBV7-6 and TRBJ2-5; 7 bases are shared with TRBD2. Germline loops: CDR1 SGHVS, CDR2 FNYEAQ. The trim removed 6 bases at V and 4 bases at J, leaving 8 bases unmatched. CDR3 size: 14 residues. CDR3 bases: TGTGCCAGCAGGCCAGGCGGGGGAGGAGAGACCCAGTACCTC. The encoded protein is CASRPGGGGETQYL.

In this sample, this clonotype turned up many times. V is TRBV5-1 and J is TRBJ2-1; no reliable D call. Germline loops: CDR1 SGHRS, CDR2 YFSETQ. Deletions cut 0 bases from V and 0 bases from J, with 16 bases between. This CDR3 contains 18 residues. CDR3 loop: CASSLGSFRRASYNEQFF. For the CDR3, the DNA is TGCGCCAGCAGCTTGGGCTCTTTTCGGCGAGCCTCCTACAATGAGCAGTTCTTC.

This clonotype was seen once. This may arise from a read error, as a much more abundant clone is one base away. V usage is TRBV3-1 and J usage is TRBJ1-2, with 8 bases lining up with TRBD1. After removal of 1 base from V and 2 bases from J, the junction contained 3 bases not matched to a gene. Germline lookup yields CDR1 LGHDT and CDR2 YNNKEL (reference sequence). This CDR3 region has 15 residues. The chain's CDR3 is CASSQGTGWNYGYTF. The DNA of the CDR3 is TGTGCCAGCAGCCAAGGGACAGGGTGGAACTATGGCTACACCTTC.

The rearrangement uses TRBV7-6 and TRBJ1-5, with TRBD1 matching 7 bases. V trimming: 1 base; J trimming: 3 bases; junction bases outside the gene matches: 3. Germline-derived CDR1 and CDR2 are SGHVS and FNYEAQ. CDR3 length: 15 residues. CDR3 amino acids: CASSLEGTVNQPQHF. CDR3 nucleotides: TGTGCCAGCAGCTTAGAGGGGACAGTCAATCAGCCCCAGCATTTT.

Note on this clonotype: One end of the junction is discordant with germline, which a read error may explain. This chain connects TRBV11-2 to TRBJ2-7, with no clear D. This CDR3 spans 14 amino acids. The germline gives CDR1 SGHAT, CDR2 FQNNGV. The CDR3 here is CASSLEPYFYEQYF. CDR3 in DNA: TGCGCCAGCAGCTTAGAACCATACTTCTACGAGCAGTACTTC.

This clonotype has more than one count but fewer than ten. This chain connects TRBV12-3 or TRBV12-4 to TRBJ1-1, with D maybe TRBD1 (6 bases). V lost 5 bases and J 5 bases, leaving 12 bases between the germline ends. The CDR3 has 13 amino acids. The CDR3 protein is CASSDRRWTEAFF. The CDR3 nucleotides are TGTGCCAGCAGTGACAGGCGGTGGACTGAAGCTTTCTTT.

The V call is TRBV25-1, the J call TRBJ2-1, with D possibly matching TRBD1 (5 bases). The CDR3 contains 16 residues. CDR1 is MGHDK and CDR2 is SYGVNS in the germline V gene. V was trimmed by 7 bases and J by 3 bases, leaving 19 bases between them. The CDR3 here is CASNANPKGLYNEQFF. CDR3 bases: TGTGCCAGCAATGCTAACCCGAAGGGGCTCTACAATGAGCAGTTCTTC. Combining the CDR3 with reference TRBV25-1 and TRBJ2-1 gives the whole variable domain EADIYQTPRYLVIGTGKKITLECSQTMGHDKMYWYQQDPGMELHLIHYSYGVNSTEKGDLSSESTVSRIRTEHFPLTLESARPSHTSQYLCASNANPKGLYNEQFFGPGTRLTVL.

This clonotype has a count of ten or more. The CDR3, as DNA: TGCGCCAGCCAGGAGGGCAATCAGCCCCAGCATTTT. Translated, it gives CASQEGNQPQHF. This sequence joins TRBV10-2 and TRBJ1-5, with no clear D. The CDR3 loop spans 12 amino acids. Trimming pared 8 bases from V and 2 bases from J, leaving 7 bases between. Germline V gene sequence: CDR1 WSHSY, CDR2 SAAADI.